This T cell receptor (beta chain) was obtained from a study of T cell responses to AZD1222 COVID-19 vaccine. General study points: All repertoire sampling was performed exclusively after the peak T cell response. Donors were mostly white British, more females; clonal diversity possibly underestimated.

Data came from immunoSEQ multiplex PCR; TCRdb stores just in-frame clones and leaves some out. This sample has about 140,000 clones, with roughly nine tenths found just once. This CDR3 is built from 13 residues. The germline V and J ends were trimmed by 4 bases and 1 base, with 7 bases remaining between them. On this clone: Its antigen is undetermined.

The chain employs TRBV12-3 or TRBV12-4 and TRBJ1-1; no definite D call. The sequenced sample was peripheral blood, obtained on day 0 of AZD1222 vaccination. This sequence was found in an adult in good health. The CDR3 here is CASSSLGNTEAFF. DNA of the CDR3: TGTGCCAGCAGTTCTCTGGGGAACACTGAAGCTTTCTTT.